A selection of T cell receptor beta chains follows, all from one sample in a study of shared clonotypes between healthy human individuals. The repertoire was sequenced with immunoSEQ multiplex PCR; TCRdb's copy has only in-frame clones and lacks some. The sample has 1.5 million to 2.5 million clones, roughly 95% seen once. Sequencing was carried out using naive CD8+ T cells sorted from blood. The receptors derive from a man aged 18 to 30 in good health. CDR3s include the opening cysteine and the closing phenylalanine or tryptophan. A D gene is named only where the DNA matches it firmly. A row's size may be missing; if present it is once, few, many or a size class.

TRBV7-2,-,-,TRBJ2-3,CASSSTGSADTQYF,TGTGCCAGCAGCTCTACAGGGTCGGCAGATACGCAGTATTTT
TRBV18,TRBD1,-,TRBJ2-7,CASSPPTGGLNEQYF,TGTGCCAGCTCACCACCAACAGGGGGCTTAAACGAGCAGTACTTC
TRBV29-1,-,-,TRBJ2-2,CSASEPNTGELFF,TGCAGCGCCAGCGAACCGAACACCGGGGAGCTGTTTTTT
TRBV6-1,-,-,TRBJ2-3,CASSEERPVSTDTQYF,TGTGCCAGCAGTGAAGAAAGGCCAGTCTCCACAGATACGCAGTATTTT
TRBV4-1,-,-,TRBJ1-1,CASSQDLRGARPLNTEAFF,TGCGCCAGCAGCCAAGATCTTCGGGGGGCACGACCCTTGAACACTGAAGCTTTCTTT
TRBV7-9,-,-,TRBJ1-1,CASSLDGTRAFEAFF,TGTGCCAGCAGCTTAGATGGGACCAGGGCTTTTGAAGCTTTCTTT
TRBV18,TRBD1,-,TRBJ2-1,CASSDIDRVAEQFF,TGTGCCAGCTCGGACATCGACAGGGTAGCTGAGCAGTTCTTC
TRBV2,-,-,TRBJ2-7,CAIRDDPLEQYF,TGTGCCATTCGGGACGATCCCCTCGAGCAGTACTTC
TRBV15,TRBD2,-,TRBJ2-1,CATSRAVSGSNEQFF,TGTGCCACCAGCAGAGCGGTTAGCGGGAGCAATGAGCAGTTCTTC
TRBV11-2,-,-,TRBJ2-3,CASSLVVVPSTDTQYF,TGTGCCAGCAGCTTAGTGGTAGTCCCTAGCACAGATACGCAGTATTTT
TRBV6-5,-,-,TRBJ2-5,CASSYTWTALQETQYF,TGTGCCAGCAGTTACACCTGGACAGCGCTTCAAGAGACCCAGTACTTC
TRBV9,TRBD2,-,TRBJ2-5,CASSVGLAGGAETQYF,TGTGCCAGCAGCGTAGGGCTAGCGGGGGGCGCAGAGACCCAGTACTTC
TRBV4-2,-,-,TRBJ1-1,CASSQTRNQRRNTEAFF,TGTGCCAGCAGCCAAACGAGGAATCAAAGGCGGAACACTGAAGCTTTCTTT
TRBV29-1,-,-,TRBJ1-1,CSDLTPGEGTEAFF,TGCAGCGACTTGACCCCAGGGGAAGGCACTGAAGCTTTCTTT
TRBV27,-,-,TRBJ2-7,CASSHRGPGSHEQYF,TGTGCCAGCAGCCACAGGGGCCCCGGGAGCCACGAGCAGTACTTC
TRBV28,-,-,TRBJ2-7,CASRTQPSYEQYF,TGTGCCAGCAGAACACAGCCCTCCTACGAGCAGTACTTC
TRBV4-1,-,-,TRBJ2-7,CASSQETVGPSYEQYF,TGCGCCAGCAGCCAAGAGACAGTAGGGCCGTCCTACGAGCAGTACTTC
TRBV5-5,-,-,TRBJ2-7,CASSLGQISYEQYF,TGTGCCAGCAGCTTAGGGCAGATCTCCTACGAGCAGTACTTC
TRBV2,-,-,TRBJ1-5,CASSEGQYSNQPQHF,TGTGCCAGCAGTGAAGGGCAGTATAGCAATCAGCCCCAGCATTTT
TRBV5-6,-,-,TRBJ2-7,CASTGPRTYEQYF,TGTGCCAGCACGGGACCTCGAACCTACGAGCAGTACTTC
TRBV6-6,-,-,TRBJ2-1,CASSQSEYRATEQFF,TGTGCCAGCAGCCAATCGGAGTACAGGGCTACCGAGCAGTTCTTC
TRBV5-6,TRBD1,-,TRBJ1-6,CASSLGQGNSPLHF,TGTGCCAGCAGCCTGGGACAGGGTAATTCACCCCTCCACTTT
TRBV7-3,-,-,TRBJ2-3,CASSAGLRGGTDTQYF,TGTGCCAGCAGTGCGGGGCTGAGAGGGGGCACAGATACGCAGTATTTT
TRBV19,TRBD2,-,TRBJ2-1,CASSWGEGLEEQFF,TGTGCCAGTAGTTGGGGGGAGGGCCTAGAAGAGCAGTTCTTC
TRBV28,-,-,TRBJ2-3,CASSLGGAGGDTQYF,TGTGCCAGCAGTTTAGGGGGGGCCGGTGGAGATACGCAGTATTTT
TRBV19,-,-,TRBJ2-5,CASSIVPSPEETQYF,TGTGCCAGTAGTATAGTGCCTAGCCCCGAAGAGACCCAGTACTTC
TRBV7-3,-,-,TRBJ2-3,CASSLTSGGFTDTQYF,TGTGCCAGCAGCTTAACCTCAGGCGGGTTCACAGATACGCAGTATTTT
TRBV5-8,TRBD2,-,TRBJ2-1,CASSLKGTSGNEQFF,TGTGCCAGCAGCTTGAAGGGGACTAGCGGGAATGAGCAGTTCTTC
TRBV9,-,once,TRBJ2-3,CASSVEGANTDTQYF,TGTGCCAGCAGCGTAGAAGGAGCCAACACAGATACGCAGTATTTT
TRBV4-1,TRBD2,-,TRBJ2-3,CASSQEAGGGTDTQYF,TGCGCCAGCAGCCAAGAAGCGGGGGGAGGTACAGATACGCAGTATTTT
TRBV7-7,TRBD1,-,TRBJ2-7,CASSSGQGAAYEQYF,TGTGCTAGCAGCTCCGGACAGGGGGCTGCCTACGAGCAGTACTTC
TRBV27,TRBD2,-,TRBJ2-5,CASSFSLAGGGETQYF,TGTGCCAGCAGTTTCTCCCTAGCGGGAGGTGGGGAGACCCAGTACTTC
TRBV5-8,TRBD2,once,TRBJ2-3,CASSLEASGGETDTQYF,TGTGCCAGCAGCTTGGAGGCTAGCGGGGGGGAGACAGATACGCAGTATTTT
TRBV7-7,TRBD2,-,TRBJ2-2,CASSLGRGSRNTGELFF,TGTGCTAGCAGCTTAGGTCGCGGGAGTAGGAACACCGGGGAGCTGTTTTTT
TRBV4-3,-,-,TRBJ2-7,CASSQDRAYEQYF,TGCGCCAGCAGCCAAGACAGGGCCTACGAGCAGTACTTC
TRBV27,-,-,TRBJ2-7,CASSRGPDYEQYF,TGTGCCAGCAGTCGTGGACCAGACTACGAGCAGTACTTC
TRBV10-3,TRBD1,-,TRBJ2-1,CAINPGTALNNEQFF,TGTGCCATAAATCCAGGGACAGCCTTAAACAATGAGCAGTTCTTC
TRBV28,TRBD1,-,TRBJ1-5,CASSSGQGNQPQHF,TGTGCCAGCAGTTCCGGACAGGGGAATCAGCCCCAGCATTTT
TRBV19,-,-,TRBJ1-3,CASSLTGSSGNTIYF,TGTGCCAGTAGTCTAACAGGGAGCTCTGGAAACACCATATATTTT
TRBV4-3,-,-,TRBJ2-1,CASSQDRAGTYEQFF,TGCGCCAGCAGCCAAGATCGGGCAGGGACGTATGAGCAGTTCTTC
TRBV10-3,-,-,TRBJ2-2,CAIRDSMNTGELFF,TGTGCCATCAGGGACAGTATGAACACCGGGGAGCTGTTTTTT
TRBV28,TRBD2,-,TRBJ2-5,CASSPGLAGEGETQYF,TGTGCCAGCAGTCCAGGACTAGCGGGGGAGGGAGAGACCCAGTACTTC
TRBV15,TRBD1,-,TRBJ1-5,CAKPGQGKTNQPQHF,TGTGCCAAGCCGGGACAGGGAAAAACCAATCAGCCCCAGCATTTT
TRBV6-1,TRBD1,-,TRBJ2-4,CASSGQGDIQYF,TGTGCCAGCAGTGGACAGGGTGACATTCAGTACTTC
TRBV15,-,-,TRBJ1-1,CATSRVSGNTEAFF,TGTGCCACCAGCAGAGTGTCAGGGAACACTGAAGCTTTCTTT
TRBV28,-,once,TRBJ1-5,CASSYGRVQPQHF,TGTGCCAGCAGTTACGGTAGGGTGCAGCCCCAGCATTTT
TRBV19,TRBD1,-,TRBJ2-7,CASSPGQGTSEQYF,TGTGCCAGTAGTCCGGGACAGGGCACCTCCGAGCAGTACTTC
TRBV7-9,-,-,TRBJ1-5,CASSLGEREGNQPQHF,TGTGCCAGCAGCTTGGGGGAACGCGAGGGCAATCAGCCCCAGCATTTT
TRBV13,TRBD1,-,TRBJ2-2,CASSSPFDRVGTGELFF,TGTGCCAGCAGCTCCCCCTTCGACAGGGTGGGAACCGGGGAGCTGTTTTTT
TRBV5-6,-,-,TRBJ2-1,CASSFGGSSYNEQFF,TGTGCCAGCAGCTTTGGAGGGAGCTCCTACAATGAGCAGTTCTTC
TRBV11-2,-,-,TRBJ2-7,CASSLGTPRLEQYF,TGTGCCAGCAGCCTCGGGACACCTCGTTTGGAGCAGTACTTC
TRBV27,-,-,TRBJ2-7,CASSFISSSYEQYF,TGTGCCAGCAGTTTTATCTCAAGCTCCTACGAGCAGTACTTC
TRBV7-9,-,-,TRBJ2-5,CASSPPLEGEETQYF,TGTGCCAGCAGCCCTCCTTTAGAGGGGGAGGAGACCCAGTACTTC
TRBV28,-,-,TRBJ1-4,CASSQRVPTNEKLFF,TGTGCCAGCAGCCAGAGGGTCCCTACCAATGAAAAACTGTTTTTT
TRBV2,-,-,TRBJ1-1,CASSEVGSAGTEAFF,TGTGCCAGCAGTGAAGTTGGGTCCGCGGGCACTGAAGCTTTCTTT
TRBV7-9,-,-,TRBJ2-3,CASRPDGATDTQYF,TGTGCCAGCAGGCCGGACGGGGCCACAGATACGCAGTATTTT
TRBV4-1,-,-,TRBJ1-2,CASSHGTEGLLVGYTF,TGCGCCAGCAGCCACGGAACAGAGGGCCTATTGGTAGGCTACACCTTC
TRBV6-5,-,once,TRBJ2-7,CASSYSADSTYEQYF,TGTGCCAGCAGTTACTCCGCGGACAGCACCTACGAGCAGTACTTC